A selection of T cell receptor beta chains follows, all from one sample in a study of T cell clones after liver transplantation. The table came from immunoSEQ multiplex PCR; TCRdb's copy has only in-frame clones and leaves some out. Here the sample spans some 120,000 clones, 75% to 95% being singletons. The sequences come from CD4+ T cells from blood, collected 12 months after liver transplant. These receptors came from a human patient who received a liver transplant. Part of the T cell pool may stem from the graft donor. Both conserved end residues are part of each CDR3. The order of the fields is J gene, clone size, V gene, D gene, CDR3 protein, CDR3 DNA. D genes are given only for firm matches. Size is omitted from some rows. Given values are once, few, many or a class for expanded clones.

j_gene: TRBJ1-2
abundance: .
v_gene: TRBV7-6
d_gene: TRBD1
CDR3aa: CASSSPEGQGEDGYTF
CDR3nt: TGTGCCAGCAGCTCACCGGAGGGACAGGGGGAGGATGGCTACACCTTC

j_gene: TRBJ1-1
abundance: .
v_gene: TRBV29-1
d_gene: .
CDR3aa: CSARLAYRDTEAFF
CDR3nt: TGCAGCGCACGACTGGCCTACCGGGACACTGAAGCTTTCTTT

j_gene: TRBJ2-3
abundance: .
v_gene: TRBV15
d_gene: .
CDR3aa: CATSRDQPATSDTQYF
CDR3nt: TGTGCCACCAGCAGAGATCAGCCAGCAACGTCAGATACGCAGTATTTT

j_gene: TRBJ2-3
abundance: .
v_gene: TRBV20-1
d_gene: .
CDR3aa: CSASNGDTQYF
CDR3nt: TGCAGTGCTTCAAACGGGGATACGCAGTATTTT

j_gene: TRBJ2-7
abundance: .
v_gene: TRBV7-2
d_gene: .
CDR3aa: CASSLAYSYEQYF
CDR3nt: TGTGCCAGCAGCTTAGCCTACTCCTACGAGCAGTACTTC

j_gene: TRBJ2-3
abundance: .
v_gene: TRBV5-1
d_gene: .
CDR3aa: CASTYQKQGDTQYF
CDR3nt: TGCGCCAGCACCTACCAAAAACAGGGAGATACGCAGTATTTT

j_gene: TRBJ2-2
abundance: .
v_gene: TRBV11-3
d_gene: .
CDR3aa: CASRPDSGELFF
CDR3nt: TGTGCCAGCAGGCCGGACAGCGGGGAGCTGTTTTTT

j_gene: TRBJ2-7
abundance: .
v_gene: TRBV28
d_gene: TRBD2
CDR3aa: CASRGLAGVGEQYF
CDR3nt: TGTGCCAGCAGGGGACTAGCGGGAGTGGGCGAGCAGTACTTC

j_gene: TRBJ1-3
abundance: .
v_gene: TRBV5-1
d_gene: TRBD1
CDR3aa: CASSSSYDRGHGNTIYF
CDR3nt: TGCGCCAGCAGTTCAAGTTACGACAGGGGGCATGGAAACACCATATATTTT

j_gene: TRBJ2-5
abundance: few
v_gene: TRBV9
d_gene: TRBD2
CDR3aa: CASSLGLAGLETQYF
CDR3nt: TGTGCCAGCAGCCTGGGACTAGCGGGATTAGAGACCCAGTACTTC

j_gene: TRBJ2-7
abundance: .
v_gene: TRBV6-6
d_gene: .
CDR3aa: CASSYGVYEQYF
CDR3nt: TGTGCCAGCAGTTACGGTGTGTACGAGCAGTACTTC

j_gene: TRBJ2-7
abundance: .
v_gene: TRBV5-3
d_gene: .
CDR3aa: CARSLVCRVRGEQYF
CDR3nt: TGTGCCAGAAGCTTGGTATGCCGGGTCAGGGGCGAGCAGTACTTC

j_gene: TRBJ2-7
abundance: .
v_gene: TRBV5-6
d_gene: TRBD2
CDR3aa: CASSPGLAGVFEQYF
CDR3nt: TGTGCCAGCAGCCCAGGACTAGCGGGAGTTTTCGAGCAGTACTTC

j_gene: TRBJ1-2
abundance: .
v_gene: TRBV7-3
d_gene: .
CDR3aa: CASSAEQGVLYGYTF
CDR3nt: TGTGCCAGCAGCGCCGAGCAGGGTGTCCTCTATGGCTACACCTTC

j_gene: TRBJ2-1
abundance: .
v_gene: TRBV29-1
d_gene: .
CDR3aa: CSALPDGYNEQFF
CDR3nt: TGCAGCGCCCTACCGGACGGCTACAATGAGCAGTTCTTC

j_gene: TRBJ2-2
abundance: once
v_gene: TRBV30
d_gene: TRBD2
CDR3aa: CAWSPVILAGANTGELFF
CDR3nt: TGTGCCTGGAGCCCTGTAATCCTAGCGGGGGCGAACACCGGGGAGCTGTTTTTT

j_gene: TRBJ2-5
abundance: .
v_gene: TRBV6-1
d_gene: .
CDR3aa: CASRESGAQETQYF
CDR3nt: TGTGCCAGCAGAGAGTCCGGGGCTCAAGAGACCCAGTACTTC

j_gene: TRBJ2-5
abundance: .
v_gene: TRBV7-2
d_gene: TRBD2
CDR3aa: CASSISVGAGQETQYF
CDR3nt: TGTGCCAGCAGTATATCGGTCGGAGCGGGACAAGAGACCCAGTACTTC

j_gene: TRBJ2-7
abundance: .
v_gene: TRBV29-1
d_gene: TRBD2
CDR3aa: CSGGGLAGAAQYF
CDR3nt: TGCAGCGGCGGGGGACTAGCGGGAGCCGCGCAGTACTTC

j_gene: TRBJ2-2
abundance: .
v_gene: TRBV7-3
d_gene: TRBD1
CDR3aa: CASTAGTGTSGELFF
CDR3nt: TGTGCCAGCACTGCAGGGACAGGGACCTCCGGGGAGCTGTTTTTT

j_gene: TRBJ1-3
abundance: .
v_gene: TRBV5-1
d_gene: .
CDR3aa: CASSKTEGNTIYF
CDR3nt: TGCGCCAGCAGCAAGACGGAAGGAAACACCATATATTTT

j_gene: TRBJ2-7
abundance: once
v_gene: TRBV11-2
d_gene: .
CDR3aa: CASSLAGTGNEQYF
CDR3nt: TGTGCCAGCAGCTTAGCCGGGACGGGCAACGAGCAGTACTTC

j_gene: TRBJ2-2
abundance: .
v_gene: TRBV6-1
d_gene: TRBD1
CDR3aa: CASTTGQGDTGELFF
CDR3nt: TGTGCCAGCACCACGGGACAGGGGGACACCGGGGAGCTGTTTTTT

j_gene: TRBJ2-4
abundance: .
v_gene: TRBV19
d_gene: .
CDR3aa: CASSITVLKNIQYF
CDR3nt: TGTGCCAGTAGTATAACAGTCCTAAAAAACATTCAGTACTTC

j_gene: TRBJ1-1
abundance: .
v_gene: TRBV6-6
d_gene: .
CDR3aa: CASSYGAMNTEAFF
CDR3nt: TGTGCCAGCAGTTACGGGGCGATGAACACTGAAGCTTTCTTT

j_gene: TRBJ1-2
abundance: .
v_gene: TRBV10-3
d_gene: .
CDR3aa: CAIGETDLSYGYTF
CDR3nt: TGTGCCATCGGGGAGACCGATTTATCATATGGCTACACCTTC

j_gene: TRBJ2-7
abundance: few
v_gene: TRBV19
d_gene: TRBD2
CDR3aa: CASGLAGSYEQYF
CDR3nt: TGTGCCAGTGGACTAGCGGGGTCCTACGAGCAGTACTTC

j_gene: TRBJ2-1
abundance: once
v_gene: TRBV18
d_gene: .
CDR3aa: CASSPPSSLGEQFF
CDR3nt: TGTGCCAGCTCACCACCTTCCAGCCTCGGTGAGCAGTTCTTC

j_gene: TRBJ2-1
abundance: once
v_gene: TRBV19
d_gene: .
CDR3aa: CASSPGTTQFF
CDR3nt: TGTGCCAGTAGTCCCGGGACGACGCAGTTCTTC

j_gene: TRBJ2-2
abundance: .
v_gene: TRBV29-1
d_gene: TRBD1
CDR3aa: CSGNRGTGELFF
CDR3nt: TGCAGCGGTAACAGGGGGACCGGGGAGCTGTTTTTT

j_gene: TRBJ2-7
abundance: .
v_gene: TRBV27
d_gene: .
CDR3aa: CASSLSGLGPGEQYF
CDR3nt: TGTGCCAGCAGTTTATCAGGGCTTGGCCCCGGGGAGCAGTACTTC

j_gene: TRBJ1-4
abundance: .
v_gene: TRBV19
d_gene: .
CDR3aa: CASRPRDGVNEKLFF
CDR3nt: TGTGCCAGTAGGCCCCGGGACGGCGTTAATGAAAAACTGTTTTTT

j_gene: TRBJ2-7
abundance: once
v_gene: TRBV6-1
d_gene: .
CDR3aa: CASRGAASYEQYF
CDR3nt: TGTGCCAGCCGAGGGGCGGCCTCCTACGAGCAGTACTTC

j_gene: TRBJ1-1
abundance: .
v_gene: TRBV29-1
d_gene: .
CDR3aa: CSVDGRLNTEAFF
CDR3nt: TGCAGCGTTGATGGCAGGTTGAACACTGAAGCTTTCTTT

j_gene: TRBJ1-1
abundance: once
v_gene: TRBV7-6
d_gene: .
CDR3aa: CASSSTGASEAFF
CDR3nt: TGTGCCAGCAGCTCTACGGGGGCATCTGAAGCTTTCTTT

j_gene: TRBJ2-7
abundance: .
v_gene: TRBV18
d_gene: TRBD1
CDR3aa: CASSTGQGLSEQYF
CDR3nt: TGTGCCAGCTCCACCGGACAGGGGTTGAGCGAGCAGTACTTC

j_gene: TRBJ2-7
abundance: .
v_gene: TRBV7-2
d_gene: TRBD1
CDR3aa: CASSSRQGAHEQYF
CDR3nt: TGTGCCAGCAGCTCGAGACAGGGGGCCCACGAGCAGTACTTC

j_gene: TRBJ2-3
abundance: .
v_gene: TRBV13
d_gene: .
CDR3aa: CASRPFRGVGFTDTQYF
CDR3nt: TGTGCCAGCAGACCTTTCCGTGGGGTCGGCTTCACAGATACGCAGTATTTT

j_gene: TRBJ2-1
abundance: .
v_gene: TRBV9
d_gene: TRBD2
CDR3aa: CASSAGTSGGGAYNEQFF
CDR3nt: TGTGCCAGCAGCGCCGGGACTAGCGGGGGAGGGGCATACAATGAGCAGTTCTTC

j_gene: TRBJ2-5
abundance: few
v_gene: TRBV7-2
d_gene: .
CDR3aa: CASSQLIAEGYGETQYF
CDR3nt: TGTGCCAGCAGCCAACTCATAGCGGAGGGGTATGGGGAGACCCAGTACTTC

j_gene: TRBJ1-2
abundance: .
v_gene: TRBV6-5
d_gene: TRBD1
CDR3aa: CASSLVQGASGYTF
CDR3nt: TGTGCCAGCAGTTTGGTACAGGGGGCAAGTGGCTACACCTTC

j_gene: TRBJ1-5
abundance: .
v_gene: TRBV18
d_gene: .
CDR3aa: CASSLLPGTWGVQPQHF
CDR3nt: TGTGCCAGCTCACTTCTACCTGGGACATGGGGCGTTCAGCCCCAGCATTTT

j_gene: TRBJ1-2
abundance: .
v_gene: TRBV6-5
d_gene: .
CDR3aa: CATPTRIGYGYTF
CDR3nt: TGTGCCACCCCTACCCGAATCGGCTATGGCTACACCTTC

j_gene: TRBJ2-1
abundance: few
v_gene: TRBV28
d_gene: .
CDR3aa: CASSSHYNEQFF
CDR3nt: TGTGCCAGCAGTTCCCATTACAATGAGCAGTTCTTC

j_gene: TRBJ2-7
abundance: .
v_gene: TRBV7-2
d_gene: .
CDR3aa: CASSFSWGSYEQYF
CDR3nt: TGTGCCAGCAGCTTTTCGTGGGGGTCCTACGAGCAGTACTTC

j_gene: TRBJ1-2
abundance: .
v_gene: TRBV7-3
d_gene: .
CDR3aa: CASSMPGAFGYTF
CDR3nt: TGTGCCAGCAGCATGCCAGGGGCTTTCGGCTACACCTTC

j_gene: TRBJ2-5
abundance: .
v_gene: TRBV5-1
d_gene: TRBD1
CDR3aa: CASSKGTGEETQYF
CDR3nt: TGCGCCAGCAGCAAAGGGACAGGGGAAGAGACCCAGTACTTC

j_gene: TRBJ2-7
abundance: once
v_gene: TRBV2
d_gene: .
CDR3aa: CANKRFRDSYEQYF
CDR3nt: TGTGCCAACAAAAGATTTAGGGACTCCTACGAGCAGTACTTC

j_gene: TRBJ2-1
abundance: .
v_gene: TRBV7-2
d_gene: .
CDR3aa: CASSSSGINEQFF
CDR3nt: TGTGCCAGCAGCTCATCCGGGATCAATGAGCAGTTCTTC

j_gene: TRBJ2-7
abundance: .
v_gene: TRBV2
d_gene: .
CDR3aa: CASSEARTLRSYEQYF
CDR3nt: TGTGCCAGCAGTGAAGCCAGGACGCTACGCTCCTACGAGCAGTACTTC

j_gene: TRBJ2-7
abundance: .
v_gene: TRBV5-5
d_gene: TRBD1
CDR3aa: CASSLGQGFDEQYF
CDR3nt: TGTGCCAGCAGCCTCGGACAGGGTTTCGACGAGCAGTACTTC

j_gene: TRBJ2-5
abundance: .
v_gene: TRBV6-1
d_gene: .
CDR3aa: CASTGVGTQYF
CDR3nt: TGTGCCAGCACGGGGGTTGGGACCCAGTACTTC

j_gene: TRBJ1-6
abundance: .
v_gene: TRBV25-1
d_gene: .
CDR3aa: CASSQGPGSPLHF
CDR3nt: TGTGCCAGCAGTCAGGGGCCCGGTTCACCCCTCCACTTT

j_gene: TRBJ1-2
abundance: .
v_gene: TRBV7-3
d_gene: .
CDR3aa: CASSLIFYGYTF
CDR3nt: TGTGCCAGCAGCTTAATCTTCTATGGCTACACCTTC